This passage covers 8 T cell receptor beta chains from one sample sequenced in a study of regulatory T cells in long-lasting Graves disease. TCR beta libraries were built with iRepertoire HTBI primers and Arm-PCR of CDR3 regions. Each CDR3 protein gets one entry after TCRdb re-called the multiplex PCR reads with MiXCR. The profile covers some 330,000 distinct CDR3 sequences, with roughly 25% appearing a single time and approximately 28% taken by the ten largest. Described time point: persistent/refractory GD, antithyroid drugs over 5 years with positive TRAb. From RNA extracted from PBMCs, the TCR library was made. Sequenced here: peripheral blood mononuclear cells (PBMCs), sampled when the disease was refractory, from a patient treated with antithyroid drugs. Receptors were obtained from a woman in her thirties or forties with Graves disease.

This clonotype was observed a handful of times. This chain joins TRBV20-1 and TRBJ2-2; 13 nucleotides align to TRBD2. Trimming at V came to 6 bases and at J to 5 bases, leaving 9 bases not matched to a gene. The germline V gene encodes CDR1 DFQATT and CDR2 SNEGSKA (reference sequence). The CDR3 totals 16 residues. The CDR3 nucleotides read TGCAGTGCCACCGGACTAGCGGGAGTACGGACCGGGGAGCTGTTTTTT. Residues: CSATGLAGVRTGELFF.

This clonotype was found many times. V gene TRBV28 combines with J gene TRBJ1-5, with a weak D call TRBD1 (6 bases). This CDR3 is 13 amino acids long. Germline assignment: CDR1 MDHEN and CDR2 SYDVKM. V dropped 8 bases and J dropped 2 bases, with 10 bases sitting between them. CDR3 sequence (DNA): TGTGCCAGCCTCAGGGGAGGCAATCAGCCCCAGCATTTT. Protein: CASLRGGNQPQHF.

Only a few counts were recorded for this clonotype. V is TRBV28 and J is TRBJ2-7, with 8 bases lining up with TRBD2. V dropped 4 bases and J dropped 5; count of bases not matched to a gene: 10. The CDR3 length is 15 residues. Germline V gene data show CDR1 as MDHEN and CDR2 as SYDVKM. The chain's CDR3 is CASSSPGGRVHEQYF. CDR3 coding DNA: TGTGCCAGCAGTTCCCCGGGGGGGCGCGTCCACGAGCAGTACTTC.

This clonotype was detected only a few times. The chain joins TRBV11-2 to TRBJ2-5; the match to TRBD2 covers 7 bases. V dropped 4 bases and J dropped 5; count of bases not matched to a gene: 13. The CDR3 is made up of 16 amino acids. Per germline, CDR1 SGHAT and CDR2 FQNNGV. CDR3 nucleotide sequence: TGTGCCAGCAGCTCAGTGGCTAGCGGAGGTCCTGAGACCCAGTACTTC. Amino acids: CASSSVASGGPETQYF.

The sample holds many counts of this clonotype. The CDR3 DNA is TGTGCCACCGTACCGGGTCCGTTTGCAACTAATGAAAAACTGTTTTTT. It codes for CATVPGPFATNEKLFF. J is TRBJ1-4 and V is TRBV6-1; D not resolved. Between the trimmed V and J ends, which lost 10 bases and 0 bases, there was a span of 18 bases. The germline V gene encodes CDR1 MNHNS and CDR2 SASEGT. The CDR3 has 16 residues.

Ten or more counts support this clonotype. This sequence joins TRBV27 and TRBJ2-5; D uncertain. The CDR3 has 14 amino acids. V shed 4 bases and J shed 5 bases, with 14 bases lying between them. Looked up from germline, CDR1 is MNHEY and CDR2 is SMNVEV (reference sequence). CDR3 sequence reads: CASSSTGRPETQYF. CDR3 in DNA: TGTGCCAGCAGTTCGACTGGACGTCCGGAGACCCAGTACTTC.

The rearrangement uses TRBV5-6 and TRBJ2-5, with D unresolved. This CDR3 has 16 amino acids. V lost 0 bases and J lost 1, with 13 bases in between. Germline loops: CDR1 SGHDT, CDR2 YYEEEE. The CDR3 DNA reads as TGTGCCAGCAGCTTGGCCCCTGGAGAGATCCAAGAGACCCAGTACTTC. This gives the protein CASSLAPGEIQETQYF.

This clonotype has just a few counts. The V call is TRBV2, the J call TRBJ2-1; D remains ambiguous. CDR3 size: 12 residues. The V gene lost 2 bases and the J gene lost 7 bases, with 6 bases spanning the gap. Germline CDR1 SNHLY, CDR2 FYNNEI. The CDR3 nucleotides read TGTGCCAGCAGTGAATTGATGAATGAGCAGTTCTTC. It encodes CASSELMNEQFF. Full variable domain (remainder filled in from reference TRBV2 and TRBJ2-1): EPEVTQTPSHQVTQMGQEVILRCVPISNHLYFYWYRQILGQKVEFLVSFYNNEISEKSEIFDDQFSVERPDGSNFTLKIRSTKLEDSAMYFCASSELMNEQFFGPGTRLTVL.